The T cell receptor beta chain described here comes from a study of stem cell transplantation in POMP-related autoinflammatory disease. The wider study: Hypothesis: faulty thymoproteasomes impair CD8+ T-cell selection, skewing TRB repertoires. Study findings and constraints: Unique TRB V-J gene pairings were limited in number in patients with PRAID. Across all analyzed T-cell subsets, patients with PRAID tended toward reduced diversity and increased clonality.

Profiled with immunoSEQ multiplex PCR; TCRdb holds only in-frame clones, not every one. The sample records tens of thousands of clones, approximately 91% being singletons. From germline, CDR1 is SGHAT and CDR2 FQNNGV. The CDR3 loop spans 16 amino acids. V lost 3 bases and J lost 6; bases outside the gene matches: 5. As concerns this clone: Its antigen is not identified.

This clonotype originated in a human patient with POMP-related autoinflammation and immune dysregulation (PRAID). The graft donor may have given rise to some T cells. This rearrangement joins TRBV11-2 to TRBJ1-6; 10 bases are shared with TRBD1. This specimen was CD4+ T cells from PBMCs, taken after stem cell transplantation. The DNA for the CDR3 is TGTGCCAGCAGCTTTAGGACAGGGGGTGGTAATTCACCCCTCCACTTT. It yields the protein CASSFRTGGGNSPLHF.